This entry describes one T cell receptor (beta chain). Its antigen is unidentified. Trimming stripped 4 bases from V and 8 bases from J, with 14 bases between. The CDR3 totals 14 residues. The germline V gene encodes CDR1 SGHAT and CDR2 FQNNGV. The sample originates from a study of T cells in Graves' hyperthyroidism and ophthalmopathy. About the study: Peripheral blood was drawn at first diagnosis, prior to all treatment. Study-level findings and limits: Classification by a 13 V-J model distinguished ophthalmopathy from stable hyperthyroidism.

RNA transcripts yielded amplified TCR beta CDR3 regions. Researchers ran a first-round RT-PCR on the TCR CDR3 using the HTBI primer set. TCRdb independently ran MiXCR on the multiplex PCR reads; one entry per CDR3 protein. The repertoire holds around 420,000 distinct CDR3 sequences, around 14% seen once, with roughly 7.7% in the top ten. In patients aged 18 to 65, hyperthyroidism was newly diagnosed, with duration under 2 months. Orbital computed tomography, thyroid ultrasound, serum thyroxine and TRAb, and clinical symptoms together informed the diagnoses. Input material: blood. The sequence came from a woman younger than 30 with Graves' hyperthyroidism. The V and J genes are TRBV11-2 and TRBJ2-2; TRBD1 might be the D (6 bases). The DNA of the CDR3 is TGTGCCAGCAGCTCCAACTCAGGGGCGGGGGAGCTGTTTTTT. Translating it yields CASSSNSGAGELFF. The whole variable domain, filled in from reference TRBV11-2 and TRBJ2-2, reads EAGVAQSPRYKIIEKRQSVAFWCNPISGHATLYWYQQILGQGPKLLIQFQNNGVVDDSQLPKDRFSAERLKGVDSTLKIQPAKLEDSAVYLCASSSNSGAGELFFGEGSRLTVL.